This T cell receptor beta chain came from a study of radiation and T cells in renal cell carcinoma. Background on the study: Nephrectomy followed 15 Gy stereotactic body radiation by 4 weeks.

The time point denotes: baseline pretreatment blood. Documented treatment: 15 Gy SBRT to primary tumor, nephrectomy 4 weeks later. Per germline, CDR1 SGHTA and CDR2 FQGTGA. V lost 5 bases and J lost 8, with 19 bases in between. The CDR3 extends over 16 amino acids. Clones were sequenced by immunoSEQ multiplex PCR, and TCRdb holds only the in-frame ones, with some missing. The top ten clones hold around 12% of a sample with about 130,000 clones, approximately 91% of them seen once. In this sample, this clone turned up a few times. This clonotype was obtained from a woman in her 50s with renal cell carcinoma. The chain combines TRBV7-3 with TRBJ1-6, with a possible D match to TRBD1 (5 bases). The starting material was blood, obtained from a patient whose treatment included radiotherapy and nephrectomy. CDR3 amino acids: CASSRAVAGSYSPLHF. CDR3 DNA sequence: TGTGCCAGCAGCAGGGCTGTCGCAGGGTCCTATTCACCCCTCCACTTT.